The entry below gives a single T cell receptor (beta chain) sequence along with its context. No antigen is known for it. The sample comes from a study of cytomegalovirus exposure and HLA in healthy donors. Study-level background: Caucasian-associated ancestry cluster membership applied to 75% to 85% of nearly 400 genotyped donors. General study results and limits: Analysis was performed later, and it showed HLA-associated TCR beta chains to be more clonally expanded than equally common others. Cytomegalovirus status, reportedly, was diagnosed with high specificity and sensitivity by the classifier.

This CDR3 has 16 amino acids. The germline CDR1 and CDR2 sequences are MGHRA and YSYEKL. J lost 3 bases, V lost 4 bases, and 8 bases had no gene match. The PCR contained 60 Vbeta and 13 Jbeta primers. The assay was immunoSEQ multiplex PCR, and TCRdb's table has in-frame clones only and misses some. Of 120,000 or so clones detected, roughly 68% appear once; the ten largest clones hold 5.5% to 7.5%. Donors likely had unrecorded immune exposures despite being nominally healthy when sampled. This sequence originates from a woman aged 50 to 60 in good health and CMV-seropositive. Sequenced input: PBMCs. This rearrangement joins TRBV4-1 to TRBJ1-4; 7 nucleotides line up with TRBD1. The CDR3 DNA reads TGCGCCAGCAGCCCGAGGAACGACAGGGCTAATGAAAAACTGTTTTTT. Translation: CASSPRNDRANEKLFF.